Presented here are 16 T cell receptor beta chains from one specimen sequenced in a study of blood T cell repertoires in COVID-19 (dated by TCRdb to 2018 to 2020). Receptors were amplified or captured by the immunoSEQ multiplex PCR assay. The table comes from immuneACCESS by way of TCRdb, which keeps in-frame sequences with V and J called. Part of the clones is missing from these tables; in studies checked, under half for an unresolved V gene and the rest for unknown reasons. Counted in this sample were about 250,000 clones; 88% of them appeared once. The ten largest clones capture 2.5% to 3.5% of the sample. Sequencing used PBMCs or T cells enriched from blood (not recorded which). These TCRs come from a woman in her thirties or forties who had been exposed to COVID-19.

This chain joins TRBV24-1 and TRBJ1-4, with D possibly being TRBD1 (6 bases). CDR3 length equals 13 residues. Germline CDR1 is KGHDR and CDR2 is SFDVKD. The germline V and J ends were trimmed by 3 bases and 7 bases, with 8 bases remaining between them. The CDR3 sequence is CATSDPGVEKLFF. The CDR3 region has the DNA TGTGCCACCAGTGATCCAGGGGTTGAAAAACTGTTTTTT.

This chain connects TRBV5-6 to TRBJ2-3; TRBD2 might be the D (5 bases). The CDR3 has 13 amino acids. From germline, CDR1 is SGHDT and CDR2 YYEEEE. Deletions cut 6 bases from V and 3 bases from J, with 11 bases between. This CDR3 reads CASNSRLTDTQYF. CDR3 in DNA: TGTGCCAGCAACTCACGACTAACAGATACGCAGTATTTT.

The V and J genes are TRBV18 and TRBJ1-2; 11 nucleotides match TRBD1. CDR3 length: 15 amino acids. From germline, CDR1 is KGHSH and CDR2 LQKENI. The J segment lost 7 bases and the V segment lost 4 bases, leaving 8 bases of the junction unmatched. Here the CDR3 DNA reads TGTGCCAGCTCACACCGGACAGGGGGCGAGGTTGGCTACACCTTC. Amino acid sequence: CASSHRTGGEVGYTF.

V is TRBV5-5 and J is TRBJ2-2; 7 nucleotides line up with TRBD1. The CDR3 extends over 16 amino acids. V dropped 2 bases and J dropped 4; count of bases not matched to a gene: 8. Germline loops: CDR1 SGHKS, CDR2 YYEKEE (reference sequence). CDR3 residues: CASSFDVNRGTGELFF. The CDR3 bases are TGTGCCAGCAGCTTCGACGTGAACAGGGGCACCGGGGAGCTGTTTTTT.

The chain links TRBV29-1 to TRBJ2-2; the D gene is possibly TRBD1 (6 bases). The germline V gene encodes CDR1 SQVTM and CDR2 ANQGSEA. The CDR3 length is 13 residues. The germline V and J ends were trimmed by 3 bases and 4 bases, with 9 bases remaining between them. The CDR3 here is CSVEGAVTGELFF. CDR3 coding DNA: TGCAGCGTTGAGGGGGCAGTCACCGGGGAGCTGTTTTTT.

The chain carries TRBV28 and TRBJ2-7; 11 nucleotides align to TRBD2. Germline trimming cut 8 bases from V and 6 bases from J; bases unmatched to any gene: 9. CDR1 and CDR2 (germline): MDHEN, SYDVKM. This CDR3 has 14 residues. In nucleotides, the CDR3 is TGTGCCAGCGGAATTAGCGGGGGGGCCTCCGAGCAGTACTTC. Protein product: CASGISGGASEQYF.

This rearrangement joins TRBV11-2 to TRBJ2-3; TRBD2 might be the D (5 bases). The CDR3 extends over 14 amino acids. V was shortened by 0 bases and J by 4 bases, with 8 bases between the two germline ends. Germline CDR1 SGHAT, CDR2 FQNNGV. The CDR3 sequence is CASSLETEADTQYF. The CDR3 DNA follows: TGTGCCAGCAGCTTAGAGACGGAGGCAGATACGCAGTATTTT.

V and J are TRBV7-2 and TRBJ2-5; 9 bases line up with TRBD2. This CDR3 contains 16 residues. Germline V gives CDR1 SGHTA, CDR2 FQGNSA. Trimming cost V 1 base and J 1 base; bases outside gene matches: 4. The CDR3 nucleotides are TGTGCCAGCAGCTTAGAGCGGGGGGTGGCCCAAGAGACCCAGTACTTC. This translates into CASSLERGVAQETQYF.

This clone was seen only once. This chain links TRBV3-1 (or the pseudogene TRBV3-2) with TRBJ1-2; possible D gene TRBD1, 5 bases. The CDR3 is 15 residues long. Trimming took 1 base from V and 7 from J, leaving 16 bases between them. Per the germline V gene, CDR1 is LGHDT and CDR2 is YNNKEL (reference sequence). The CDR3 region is CASSQATGDLSGYTF. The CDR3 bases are TGTGCCAGCAGCCAAGCTACGGGGGATTTAAGTGGCTACACCTTC.

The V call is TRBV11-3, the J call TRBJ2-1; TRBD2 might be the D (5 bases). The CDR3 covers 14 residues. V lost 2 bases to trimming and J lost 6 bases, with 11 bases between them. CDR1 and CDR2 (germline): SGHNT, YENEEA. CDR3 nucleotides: TGTGCCAGCAGCTTACTGGGTGGACTCAATGAGCAGTTCTTC. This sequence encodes CASSLLGGLNEQFF.

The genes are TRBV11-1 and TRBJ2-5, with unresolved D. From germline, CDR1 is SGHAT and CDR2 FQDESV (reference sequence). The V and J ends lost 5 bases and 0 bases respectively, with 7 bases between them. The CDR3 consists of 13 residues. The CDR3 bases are TGTGCCAGCAGCCAGGATAACCAAGAGACCCAGTACTTC. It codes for CASSQDNQETQYF.

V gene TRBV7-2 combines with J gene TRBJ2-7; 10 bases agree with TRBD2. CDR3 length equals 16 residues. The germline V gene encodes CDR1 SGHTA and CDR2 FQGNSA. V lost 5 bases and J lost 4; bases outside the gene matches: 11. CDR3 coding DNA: TGTGCCAGCAGCAGACCTGCCGGGACTAGCGCTTACGAGCAGTACTTC. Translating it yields CASSRPAGTSAYEQYF. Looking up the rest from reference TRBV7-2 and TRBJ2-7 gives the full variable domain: GAGVSQSPSNKVTEKGKDVELRCDPISGHTALYWYRQSLGQGLEFLIYFQGNSAPDKSGLPSDRFSAERTGGSVSTLTIQRTQQEDSAVYLCASSRPAGTSAYEQYFGPGTRLTVT.

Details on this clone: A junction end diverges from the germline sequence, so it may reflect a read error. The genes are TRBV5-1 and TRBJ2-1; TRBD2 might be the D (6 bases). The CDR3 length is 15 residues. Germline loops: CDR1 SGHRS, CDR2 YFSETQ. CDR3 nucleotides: TGTGCCAGCAGCCCACTAGCAGGCTCCTACAATGAGCAGTTCTTC. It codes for CASSPLAGSYNEQFF.

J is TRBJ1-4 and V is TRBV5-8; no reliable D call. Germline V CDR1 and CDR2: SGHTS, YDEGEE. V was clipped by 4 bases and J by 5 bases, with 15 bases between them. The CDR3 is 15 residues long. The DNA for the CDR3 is TGTGCCAGCAGCCTAGGAACGGTAAAGAATGAAAAACTGTTTTTT. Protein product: CASSLGTVKNEKLFF.

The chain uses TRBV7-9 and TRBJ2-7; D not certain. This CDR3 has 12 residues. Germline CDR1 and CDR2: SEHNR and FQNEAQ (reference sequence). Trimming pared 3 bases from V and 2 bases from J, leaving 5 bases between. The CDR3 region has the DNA TGTGCCAGCAGCTTGAGCGCCTACGAGCAGTACTTC. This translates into CASSLSAYEQYF.

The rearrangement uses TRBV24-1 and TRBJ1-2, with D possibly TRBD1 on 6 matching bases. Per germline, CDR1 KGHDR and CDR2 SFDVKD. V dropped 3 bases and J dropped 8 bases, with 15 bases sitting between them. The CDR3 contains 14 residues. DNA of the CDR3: TGTGCCACCAGTGATCTCCCGGGGGGCGACGGCTACACCTTC. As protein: CATSDLPGGDGYTF.